These 25 T cell receptor beta chains originate from one sample sequenced in a study of shared clonotypes between healthy human individuals. This table comes from immunoSEQ multiplex PCR, and its TCRdb copy is limited to in-frame clones, with some not included. The data contain roughly 2.5 million clones, around 90% of them singletons. The sample comprised naive CD4+ T cells sorted from blood. Subset specified: CD45RA+ positively selected. The receptors come from a man aged 18 to 29 in good health.

The J gene is TRBJ1-4, the V gene TRBV5-1; the match to TRBD1 covers 9 bases. The CDR3 spans 16 residues. CDR1 is SGHRS, CDR2 YFSETQ, per germline. Losses at the gene ends were 3 bases for V and 10 bases for J; bases not matched to a gene: 13. The CDR3 loop is CASSSPGDRALGKLFF. The CDR3 bases are TGCGCCAGCAGCTCACCCGGGGACAGGGCTTTAGGAAAACTGTTTTTT.

This clone is a singleton in its sample. The chain uses TRBV7-8 and TRBJ2-7, with D possibly being TRBD2 (5 bases). The V end was cut by 3 bases, the J end by 0 bases, with 15 bases between. CDR1 and CDR2 (germline): SGHVS, FQNEAQ. The CDR3 loop spans 16 amino acids. CDR3 protein: CASSFSGGASSYEQYF. CDR3 in DNA: TGTGCCAGCAGCTTTTCAGGAGGAGCGAGCTCCTACGAGCAGTACTTC. The variable domain in full, with the rest retrieved from reference TRBV7-8 and TRBJ2-7, is GAGVSQSPRYKVAKRGQDVALRCDPISGHVSLFWYQQALGQGPEFLTYFQNEAQLDKSGLPSDRFFAERPEGSVSTLKIQRTQQEDSAVYLCASSFSGGASSYEQYFGPGTRLTVT.

This clone was counted between two and nine times. This chain joins TRBV29-1 and TRBJ1-6; D is possibly TRBD1 (6 bases). The CDR3 consists of 14 residues. Germline V gene sequence: CDR1 SQVTM, CDR2 ANQGSEA. Between the trimmed V and J ends, which lost 5 bases and 4 bases, there was a span of 12 bases. CDR3 nucleotides: TGCAGCGTTCCTGGAGGGGGATATAATTCACCCCTCCACTTT. It yields the protein CSVPGGGYNSPLHF. Looking up the rest from reference TRBV29-1 and TRBJ1-6 gives the full variable domain: SAVISQKPSRDICQRGTSLTIQCQVDSQVTMMFWYRQQPGQSLTLIATANQGSEATYESGFVIDKFPISRPNLTFSTLTVSNMSPEDSSIYLCSVPGGGYNSPLHFGNGTRLTVT.

The chain links TRBV6-6 to TRBJ1-1; maybe TRBD1 (5 bases). Germline V CDR1 and CDR2: MNHNY, SVGAGI (reference sequence). Trimming removed 2 bases at V and 7 bases at J, with 14 bases between. This CDR3 contains 14 residues. CDR3: CASSYPDSLFEAFF. The CDR3, as DNA: TGTGCCAGCAGTTACCCCGACAGTTTGTTTGAAGCTTTCTTT.

This chain connects TRBV2 to TRBJ1-2; D may be TRBD1 (5 bases). The ends were cut back, 2 bases at V and 8 bases at J, with 9 bases in the middle. The CDR3 totals 12 residues. Germline CDR1 is SNHLY and CDR2 is FYNNEI. CDR3 amino acids: CASSETAGGYTF. The CDR3 DNA reads TGTGCCAGCAGTGAAACCGCAGGGGGCTACACCTTC.

The V gene is TRBV28, the J gene TRBJ1-6, with 9 bases fitting TRBD1. Germline V CDR1 and CDR2: MDHEN, SYDVKM. The CDR3 is 16 amino acids. Trimming at V came to 5 bases and at J to 3 bases, leaving 5 bases not matched to a gene. CDR3 region: CASSPSDRGYNSPLHF. The CDR3 nucleotides are TGTGCCAGCAGTCCATCGGACAGGGGCTATAATTCACCCCTCCACTTT.

The CDR3 DNA reads TGTGCCAGCTCACCCGGATCGGCAGGGGGCACAGATACGCAGTATTTT. It encodes CASSPGSAGGTDTQYF. V is TRBV18 and J is TRBJ2-3; D may be TRBD1 (6 bases). Per germline, CDR1 KGHSH and CDR2 LQKENI. Trimming stripped 3 bases from V and 1 base from J, with 14 bases between. This CDR3 region has 16 residues.

The chain links TRBV18 to TRBJ1-2; D possibly corresponds to TRBD1 (6 bases). The CDR3 consists of 14 residues. From germline, CDR1 is KGHSH and CDR2 LQKENI. The V gene lost 5 bases and the J gene lost 8 bases, with 18 bases spanning the gap. CDR3 nucleotides: TGTGCCAGCTCAGCCGCCAGGGGAGGCCAAGGCTACACCTTC. Encoded protein: CASSAARGGQGYTF.

This clone appeared once. Additional DNA sequences in this sample encode the identical CDR3. CDR3: CASSLGSAYNEQFF. CDR3 nucleotides: TGCGCCAGCAGCTTGGGGTCCGCCTACAATGAGCAGTTCTTC. This rearrangement joins TRBV5-1 to TRBJ2-1; D is unresolved. This CDR3 has 14 amino acids. With 0 bases removed from V and 2 bases from J, the gap between germline ends came to 6 bases. Germline V gene data show CDR1 as SGHRS and CDR2 as YFSETQ.

The genes are TRBV19 and TRBJ2-7; TRBD1 or TRBD2 may be the D gene (5 bases each). V lost 2 bases and J lost 2, with 16 bases in between. CDR1 LNHDA and CDR2 SQIVND come from the germline V gene (reference sequence). The CDR3 is made up of 16 amino acids. The CDR3 DNA reads as TGTGCCAGTAGTATAAAAGTAGGGGACGGACCCTACGAGCAGTACTTC. It codes for CASSIKVGDGPYEQYF.

This rearrangement joins TRBV11-2 to TRBJ2-6; D ambiguous. From germline, CDR1 is SGHAT and CDR2 FQNNGV. V shed 5 bases and J shed 0 bases, with 5 bases lying between them. The CDR3 has 14 residues. CDR3 sequence (DNA): TGTGCCAGCAGCCCCTACTCTGGGGCCAACGTCCTGACTTTC. Translated, it gives CASSPYSGANVLTF.

This chain connects TRBV7-2 to TRBJ1-1; weak D call: TRBD1 (5 bases). The germline V and J ends were trimmed by 4 bases and 1 base, with 19 bases remaining between them. From germline, CDR1 is SGHTA and CDR2 FQGNSA. CDR3 length: 17 amino acids. CDR3 loop: CASSSLNLGGGNTEAFF. The CDR3 DNA follows: TGTGCCAGCAGCTCCCTGAATCTGGGGGGAGGGAACACTGAAGCTTTCTTT.

The chain employs TRBV28 and TRBJ1-4; maybe TRBD1 (5 bases). Germline V lookup: CDR1 MDHEN, CDR2 SYDVKM. Trimming took 5 bases from V and 6 from J, leaving 16 bases between them. The CDR3 is 15 amino acids. CDR3 DNA sequence: TGTGCCAGCAGTCCTGGGACGAGGACGGATGAAAAACTGTTTTTT. Amino acid sequence: CASSPGTRTDEKLFF.

This chain uses TRBV7-9 with TRBJ2-2; 8 positions match TRBD1. J lost 4 bases, V lost 5 bases, and 9 bases had no gene match. In germline, CDR1 is SEHNR, CDR2 FQNEAQ (reference sequence). The CDR3 spans 16 residues. The CDR3 spells CASSDRTGFITGELFF. Written as DNA, the CDR3 is TGTGCCAGCAGCGATAGGACAGGGTTCATCACCGGGGAGCTGTTTTTT.

The V and J genes are TRBV30 and TRBJ1-2; TRBD1 is a possible D gene (5 bases). Trimming removed 3 bases from V and 6 bases from J, with 11 bases in between. The germline V gene has CDR1 GTSNPN and CDR2 SVGIG (reference sequence). This CDR3 comprises 12 residues. CDR3: CAWSPGWDGYTF. The DNA for the CDR3 is TGTGCCTGGAGCCCAGGGTGGGATGGCTACACCTTC.

This chain uses TRBV6-1 with TRBJ1-1, with 7 positions matching TRBD1. The V and J ends lost 6 bases and 0 bases, in that order; junction bases with no gene match: 7. The CDR3 has 15 amino acids. Germline CDR1 is MNHNS and CDR2 is SASEGT. CDR3 coding DNA: TGTGCCAGCAGGCCCGGACAGGCCATGAACACTGAAGCTTTCTTT. Translating it yields CASRPGQAMNTEAFF.

The chain couples TRBV5-1 to TRBJ2-3; 7 bases fit TRBD1. The V and J ends lost 4 bases and 3 bases, in that order; junction bases with no gene match: 8. The CDR3 contains 15 residues. The germline V gene encodes CDR1 SGHRS and CDR2 YFSETQ. In DNA form, the CDR3 reads TGCGCCAGCAGCCGACAGGGAATGGGTACAGATACGCAGTATTTT. It is translated as CASSRQGMGTDTQYF.

The V gene is TRBV11-3, the J gene TRBJ1-5; D may be TRBD1 (5 bases). The CDR3 has 19 amino acids. V dropped 1 base and J dropped 2 bases, with 21 bases sitting between them. Germline values: CDR1 SGHNT, CDR2 YENEEA. CDR3 in DNA: TGTGCCAGCAGCTTAGGAGTCGGGAGCAGGGCGCAGGGCAATCAGCCCCAGCATTTT. Encoded protein: CASSLGVGSRAQGNQPQHF. Full variable domain (remainder filled in from reference TRBV11-3 and TRBJ1-5): EAGVVQSPRYKIIEKKQPVAFWCNPISGHNTLYWYLQNLGQGPELLIRYENEEAVDDSQLPKDRFSAERLKGVDSTLKIQPAELGDSAVYLCASSLGVGSRAQGNQPQHFGDGTRLSIL.

The chain links TRBV6-1 to TRBJ1-5, with D possibly matching TRBD1 (5 bases). The CDR3 has 15 residues. The germline gives CDR1 MNHNS, CDR2 SASEGT. V was clipped by 3 bases and J by 2 bases, with 11 bases between them. As DNA, the CDR3 is TGTGCCAGCAGTGAGGATGGGGGGGGCAATCAGCCCCAGCATTTT. Translating gives CASSEDGGGNQPQHF.

J is TRBJ2-1 and V is TRBV18; 7 bases agree with TRBD2. Trimming cost V 3 bases and J 2 bases; bases outside gene matches: 4. CDR3 length: 15 amino acids. Germline CDR1 reads KGHSH; CDR2 reads LQKENI. The CDR3 is CASSPGGLTYNEQFF. DNA for the CDR3: TGTGCCAGCTCACCCGGGGGGTTGACCTACAATGAGCAGTTCTTC.

For this clone: This specimen includes other DNA sequences encoding the same CDR3. The rearrangement uses TRBV7-2 and TRBJ2-2; D is tentatively TRBD1 or TRBD2 (5 bases each). The germline V gene encodes CDR1 SGHTA and CDR2 FQGNSA. V was trimmed by 1 base and J by 0 bases, leaving 9 bases between them. There are 16 residues in the CDR3. The CDR3 DNA follows: TGTGCCAGCAGCTTAGTAGGGACGACGAACACCGGGGAGCTGTTTTTT. This sequence encodes CASSLVGTTNTGELFF.

On this clone itself: Other DNA sequences within the sample encode an identical CDR3. The CDR3 DNA is TGTGCCAGCAGTTTAACCGGAACAGAAGCTTTCTTT. It specifies CASSLTGTEAFF. This chain connects TRBV28 to TRBJ1-1; D not certain. The V gene's germline CDR1 is MDHEN and CDR2 SYDVKM. CDR3 length: 12 residues. Deletions cut 2 bases from V and 8 bases from J, with 9 bases between.

The table lists this clone with a few counts. The rearrangement links TRBV19 to TRBJ1-5; D not certain. This CDR3 has 14 amino acids. The germline CDR1 and CDR2 sequences are LNHDA and SQIVND (reference sequence). Trimming removed 1 base at V and 6 bases at J, with 10 bases between. In DNA form, the CDR3 reads TGTGCCAGTAGTATAGGGTCAGCGAGTCAGCCCCAGCATTTT. This translates into CASSIGSASQPQHF. Based on the CDR3 plus reference TRBV19 and TRBJ1-5, the full variable domain is DGGITQSPKYLFRKEGQNVTLSCEQNLNHDAMYWYRQDPGQGLRLIYYSQIVNDFQKGDIAEGYSVSREKKESFPLTVTSAQKNPTAFYLCASSIGSASQPQHFGDGTRLSIL.

A note on this clone: Other DNA sequences within the sample encode an identical CDR3. The V gene is TRBV19, the J gene TRBJ2-1; 11 nucleotides match TRBD2. V shed 3 bases, J shed 3 bases, and the junction held 4 bases outside the gene matches. The germline V gene encodes CDR1 LNHDA and CDR2 SQIVND (reference sequence). This CDR3 is built from 16 residues. CDR3 nucleotide sequence: TGTGCCAGTAGTATTCTAGCGGGGGGCCTCTACAATGAGCAGTTCTTC. Amino acids: CASSILAGGLYNEQFF.

This clone showed up just a few times. CDR3 nucleotides: TGCGCCAGCAGTGAGTCCGGCAGGGCCGCTTTCTTT. This sequence encodes CASSESGRAAFF. J is TRBJ1-1 and V is TRBV10-2; D possibly corresponds to TRBD1 (5 bases). Germline V CDR1 and CDR2: WSHSY, SAAADI. The CDR3 is 12 residues long. With 0 bases removed from V and 11 bases from J, the gap between germline ends came to 10 bases.